A selection of T cell receptor beta chains follows, all from one sample in a study of blood T cell repertoires in COVID-19. TCRdb's table, derived via immunoSEQ multiplex PCR, lists solely in-frame clones and lacks some. There are fewer than 350,000 clones in the sample; around 88% occur only once, and about 5.7% lies in the top ten. The specimen sequenced was PBMCs or T cells enriched from blood (not recorded which). These receptors were taken from a woman in her thirties or forties who had recovered from COVID-19. CDR3s include the opening cysteine and the closing phenylalanine or tryptophan. D genes are given only for firm matches. The listing skips clone size in some rows; elsewhere it reads once, few, many or a size class.

length: 14
V: TRBV2
D: TRBD1
size: -
J: TRBJ2-7
CDR3: CASSRDRGKDEQYF
DNA: TGTGCCAGCAGCAGAGACAGGGGTAAGGACGAGCAGTACTTC

length: 13
V: TRBV6-5
D: -
size: -
J: TRBJ2-7
CDR3: CASSSTEVYEQYF
DNA: TGTGCCAGCAGTTCCACCGAGGTCTACGAGCAGTACTTC

length: 13
V: TRBV5-1
D: -
size: -
J: TRBJ2-3
CDR3: CASSLEGVYTQYF
DNA: TGCGCCAGCAGCTTAGAGGGAGTTTATACGCAGTATTTT

length: 15
V: TRBV19
D: -
size: -
J: TRBJ1-2
CDR3: CASNEYRVSNYGYTF
DNA: TGTGCCAGTAACGAATACAGGGTATCTAACTATGGCTACACCTTC

length: 14
V: TRBV9
D: -
size: -
J: TRBJ1-2
CDR3: CASTGGMALYGYTF
DNA: TGTGCCAGCACGGGAGGGATGGCCCTCTATGGCTACACCTTC

length: 15
V: TRBV18
D: -
size: -
J: TRBJ1-2
CDR3: CASSPRTGANYGYTF
DNA: TGTGCCAGCTCACCACGAACAGGTGCTAACTATGGCTACACCTTC

length: 14
V: TRBV27
D: TRBD1
size: -
J: TRBJ1-4
CDR3: CASSLTGIGEKLFF
DNA: TGTGCCAGCAGTTTGACAGGGATTGGAGAAAAACTGTTTTTT

length: 16
V: TRBV18
D: TRBD2
size: -
J: TRBJ2-7
CDR3: CASSPVGTSGSYEQYF
DNA: TGTGCCAGCTCACCCGTCGGGACTAGCGGGAGCTACGAGCAGTACTTC

length: 16
V: TRBV18
D: TRBD1
size: -
J: TRBJ2-7
CDR3: CASSPAPGQGFYEQYF
DNA: TGTGCCAGCTCACCCGCCCCGGGACAGGGGTTTTACGAGCAGTACTTC

length: 16
V: TRBV19
D: TRBD2
size: -
J: TRBJ2-3
CDR3: CASRRTSGRHTDTQYF
DNA: TGTGCCAGCAGAAGGACTAGCGGGAGACACACAGATACGCAGTATTTT

length: 18
V: TRBV20-1
D: TRBD2
size: -
J: TRBJ2-1
CDR3: CSASPGLAGGSSYNEQFF
DNA: TGCAGTGCCAGTCCCGGGCTAGCGGGGGGGAGCTCCTACAATGAGCAGTTCTTC

length: 16
V: TRBV28
D: -
size: -
J: TRBJ1-4
CDR3: CASSQPRGGRSEKLFF
DNA: TGTGCCAGCAGTCAGCCGCGCGGGGGACGAAGTGAAAAACTGTTTTTT

length: 15
V: TRBV18
D: -
size: few
J: TRBJ1-2
CDR3: CASSLDRTTDYGYTF
DNA: TGTGCCAGCTCACTAGACAGGACAACCGATTATGGCTACACCTTC

length: 15
V: TRBV24-1
D: -
size: -
J: TRBJ2-6
CDR3: CATSEFESGANVLTF
DNA: TGTGCCACCAGTGAGTTCGAGTCTGGGGCCAACGTCCTGACTTTC

length: 13
V: TRBV19
D: -
size: -
J: TRBJ1-1
CDR3: CASSIQGWTEAFF
DNA: TGTGCCAGTAGTATTCAGGGGTGGACTGAAGCTTTCTTT

length: 12
V: TRBV28
D: -
size: -
J: TRBJ1-2
CDR3: CASQTENYGYTF
DNA: TGTGCCAGCCAGACAGAGAACTATGGCTACACCTTC

length: 12
V: TRBV6-6
D: -
size: -
J: TRBJ2-7
CDR3: CASSRQAYEQYF
DNA: TGTGCCAGCAGTCGCCAGGCGTACGAGCAGTACTTC

length: 19
V: TRBV4-2
D: TRBD1
size: once
J: TRBJ2-3
CDR3: CASSQRGISTGQYSDTQYF
DNA: TGTGCCAGCAGCCAACGGGGTATATCCACGGGACAGTACTCAGATACGCAGTATTTT

length: 12
V: TRBV7-2
D: -
size: -
J: TRBJ2-7
CDR3: CASSHPMNEQYF
DNA: TGTGCCAGCAGCCACCCTATGAACGAGCAGTACTTC

length: 13
V: TRBV18
D: -
size: -
J: TRBJ1-3
CDR3: CASFHGSGNTIYF
DNA: TGTGCCAGCTTCCACGGTTCTGGAAACACCATATATTTT

length: 15
V: TRBV5-5
D: TRBD1
size: -
J: TRBJ2-1
CDR3: CASSLRGDRVNEQFF
DNA: TGTGCCAGCAGCTTGCGGGGGGACAGGGTCAATGAGCAGTTCTTC

length: 12
V: TRBV3-1/TRBV3-2
D: -
size: -
J: TRBJ2-1
CDR3: CASSQVSGEQFF
DNA: TGTGCCAGCAGCCAAGTTAGCGGAGAGCAGTTCTTC

length: 14
V: TRBV9
D: -
size: -
J: TRBJ2-1
CDR3: CASSVVLASNEQFF
DNA: TGTGCCAGCAGCGTAGTCTTAGCGAGCAATGAGCAGTTCTTC

length: 15
V: TRBV2
D: -
size: -
J: TRBJ1-2
CDR3: CASSEVGFPFGGYTF
DNA: TGTGCCAGCAGTGAGGTTGGCTTTCCGTTTGGTGGCTACACCTTC

length: 15
V: TRBV28
D: -
size: -
J: TRBJ2-2
CDR3: CASSSPTLYTGELFF
DNA: TGTGCCAGCAGTTCACCCACATTGTACACCGGGGAGCTGTTTTTT

length: 15
V: TRBV6-4
D: -
size: -
J: TRBJ1-5
CDR3: CASSVRRGCNQPQHF
DNA: TGTGCCAGCAGTGTGAGGAGGGGATGCAATCAGCCCCAGCATTTT

length: 22
V: TRBV19
D: TRBD1
size: -
J: TRBJ1-2
CDR3: CASSIRGNRGQDTYFSNYGYTF
DNA: TGTGCCAGTAGTATACGGGGAAACAGGGGGCAAGACACTTACTTTTCTAACTATGGCTACACCTTC

length: 15
V: TRBV7-2
D: -
size: -
J: TRBJ1-4
CDR3: CASSFPGNWNEKLFF
DNA: TGTGCCAGCAGCTTTCCCGGGAACTGGAATGAAAAACTGTTTTTT

length: 15
V: TRBV4-3
D: -
size: -
J: TRBJ2-7
CDR3: CASSQGWQGGYEQYF
DNA: TGCGCCAGCAGCCAAGGGTGGCAGGGGGGCTACGAGCAGTACTTC

length: 13
V: TRBV7-8
D: -
size: once
J: TRBJ2-5
CDR3: CASSLGQQETQYF
DNA: TGTGCCAGCAGCTTAGGACAGCAAGAGACCCAGTACTTC

length: 15
V: TRBV24-1
D: TRBD2
size: -
J: TRBJ2-3
CDR3: CATSDPGTNTDTQYF
DNA: TGTGCCACCAGTGACCCCGGGACTAACACAGATACGCAGTATTTT

length: 18
V: TRBV3-1/TRBV3-2
D: -
size: -
J: TRBJ2-1
CDR3: CASSQGYGSATVASEQFF
DNA: TGTGCCAGCAGCCAAGGGTACGGGAGCGCGACAGTCGCCAGTGAGCAGTTCTTC

length: 14
V: TRBV5-1
D: -
size: -
J: TRBJ2-7
CDR3: CASSLVHGSYEQYF
DNA: TGCGCCAGCAGCTTGGTGCACGGGTCCTACGAGCAGTACTTC

length: 15
V: TRBV11-1
D: -
size: -
J: TRBJ2-3
CDR3: CASSLDRGPTDTQYF
DNA: TGTGCCAGCAGCTTAGATAGAGGTCCCACAGATACGCAGTATTTT

length: 16
V: TRBV6-2/TRBV6-3
D: TRBD2
size: -
J: TRBJ2-1
CDR3: CASSYLAGEPYNEQFF
DNA: TGTGCCAGCAGTTACTTGGCGGGGGAACCCTACAATGAGCAGTTCTTC

length: 14
V: TRBV7-8
D: -
size: -
J: TRBJ1-5
CDR3: CASSFSQGVQPQHF
DNA: TGTGCCAGCAGCTTCTCACAGGGAGTACAGCCCCAGCATTTT